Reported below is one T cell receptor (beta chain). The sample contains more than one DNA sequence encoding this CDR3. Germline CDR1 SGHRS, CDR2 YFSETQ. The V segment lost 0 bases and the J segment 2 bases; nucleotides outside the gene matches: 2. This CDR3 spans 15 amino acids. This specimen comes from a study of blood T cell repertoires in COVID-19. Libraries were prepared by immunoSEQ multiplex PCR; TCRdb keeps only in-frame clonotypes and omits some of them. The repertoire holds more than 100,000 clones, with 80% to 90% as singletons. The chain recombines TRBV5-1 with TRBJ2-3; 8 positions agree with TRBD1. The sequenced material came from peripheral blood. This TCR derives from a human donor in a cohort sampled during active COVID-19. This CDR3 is CASSLEDRATDTQYF. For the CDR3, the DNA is TGCGCCAGCAGCTTGGAGGACAGGGCCACAGATACGCAGTATTTT. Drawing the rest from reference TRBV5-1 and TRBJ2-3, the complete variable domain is KAGVTQTPRYLIKTRGQQVTLSCSPISGHRSVSWYQQTPGQGLQFLFEYFSETQRNKGNFPGRFSGRQFSNSRSEMNVSTLELGDSALYLCASSLEDRATDTQYFGPGTRLTVL.